The rows below give T cell receptor beta chains drawn from one sample of a study of blood T cell repertoires in COVID-19. Some clones are missing from TCRdb's copy, which holds only in-frame ones; the method was immunoSEQ multiplex PCR. The sample includes around 320,000 clones, approximately 88% of them seen just once. Source material: peripheral blood. The receptors come from a woman in her thirties who had recovered from COVID-19. Each CDR3 is given with its conserved first and last residue. D genes are given only for firm matches. Expanded clones get a size class; other rows say once, few or many, or leave the size out.

CDR3aa	CDR3nt	v_gene	j_gene	d_gene	abundance
CASSLEIRIANTGELFF	TGTGCCAGCAGCTTAGAAATCAGGATCGCGAACACCGGGGAGCTGTTTTTT	TRBV7-9	TRBJ2-2	NA	NA
CASSSKTHGVGEQYF	TGCGCCAGCAGCTCAAAGACCCACGGGGTCGGCGAGCAGTACTTC	TRBV5-1	TRBJ2-7	NA	few
CASSLSWGQDGYTF	TGCGCCAGCAGCTTGTCATGGGGGCAAGATGGCTACACCTTC	TRBV5-1	TRBJ1-2	NA	NA
CASSKQGNTEAFF	TGTGCCAGCAGCAAACAGGGGAACACTGAAGCTTTCTTT	TRBV12-3/TRBV12-4	TRBJ1-1	NA	NA
CACSRDSGIYEQYF	TGTGCCTGTAGCCGGGACAGCGGAATCTACGAGCAGTACTTC	TRBV30	TRBJ2-7	TRBD1	NA
CASSSPSAKSNQPQHF	TGTGCCAGCAGTTCCCCCTCAGCGAAGAGCAATCAGCCCCAGCATTTT	TRBV28	TRBJ1-5	NA	NA
CASSSNRGSNEKLFF	TGTGCCAGCAGCTCCAACAGGGGATCTAATGAAAAACTGTTTTTT	TRBV6-5	TRBJ1-4	TRBD1	NA
CASSSQGFDGYTF	TGTGCCAGCAGCTCCCAGGGGTTTGATGGCTACACCTTC	TRBV5-8	TRBJ1-2	NA	NA
CASSQDLTTEAFF	TGTGCCAGCAGCCAAGATCTGACAACTGAAGCTTTCTTT	TRBV14	TRBJ1-1	NA	NA
CATRSDQGQGRYGYTF	TGTGCCACCAGAAGCGACCAGGGACAGGGTAGATATGGCTACACCTTC	TRBV15	TRBJ1-2	TRBD1	NA
CASSTGYEQYF	TGTGCCAGCAGCACAGGCTACGAGCAGTACTTC	TRBV3-1/TRBV3-2	TRBJ2-7	NA	NA
CATSGQTNQPQHF	TGTGCCACCAGCGGACAAACCAATCAGCCCCAGCATTTT	TRBV15	TRBJ1-5	NA	NA
CASSRGGKNIQYF	TGTGCCAGTAGTCGGGGGGGCAAAAACATTCAGTACTTC	TRBV19	TRBJ2-4	TRBD2	NA
CASSPQGGTNTEAFF	TGTGCCAGCAGCCCTCAGGGGGGAACGAACACTGAAGCTTTCTTT	TRBV7-9	TRBJ1-1	TRBD1	NA
CASMSGGRYNEQFF	TGTGCCAGCATGAGCGGGGGGCGGTACAATGAGCAGTTCTTC	TRBV7-2	TRBJ2-1	TRBD2	NA
CASSLERASSYEQYF	TGTGCCAGCAGTTTGGAGAGGGCCAGCTCCTACGAGCAGTACTTC	TRBV6-5	TRBJ2-7	NA	NA
CASSRLASRYEQYF	TGTGCCAGCAGCCGCCTTGCCTCTCGGTACGAGCAGTACTTC	TRBV14	TRBJ2-7	NA	NA
CASSQGTGMGDTIYF	TGCGCCAGCAGCCAAGGGACAGGGATGGGAGACACCATATATTTT	TRBV4-1	TRBJ1-3	TRBD1	NA
CASSSPGHSSNQPQHF	TGTGCCAGCAGTTCTCCGGGACATTCTAGCAATCAGCCCCAGCATTTT	TRBV28	TRBJ1-5	NA	NA
CASSLPGQGFRTEAFF	TGTGCCAGCAGCTTACCGGGACAGGGCTTTCGAACTGAAGCTTTCTTT	TRBV7-8	TRBJ1-1	TRBD1	NA
CASSIQTGSSYNEQFF	TGTGCCAGCAGCATCCAAACGGGGAGCTCCTACAATGAGCAGTTCTTC	TRBV9	TRBJ2-1	NA	NA
CASRRRSGSYEQYF	TGTGCCAGTAGGAGGAGGTCGGGGTCCTACGAGCAGTACTTC	TRBV19	TRBJ2-7	NA	NA
CSATGTGNNEQFF	TGCAGCGCTACCGGGACAGGGAACAATGAGCAGTTCTTC	TRBV29-1	TRBJ2-1	TRBD1	NA
CASSPRDRGILQPQHF	TGTGCCAGCAGTCCGAGGGACAGGGGGATTTTACAGCCCCAGCATTTT	TRBV2	TRBJ1-5	TRBD1	NA
CAWSREFPLHF	TGTGCCTGGAGTCGGGAATTCCCCCTCCACTTT	TRBV30	TRBJ1-6	NA	NA
CASSPRGGAGANVLTF	TGTGCCAGCAGCCCAAGGGGGGGTGCAGGGGCCAACGTCCTGACTTTC	TRBV7-3	TRBJ2-6	NA	NA
CASSGQHTGELFF	TGTGCCAGCAGTGGACAGCACACCGGGGAGCTGTTTTTT	TRBV25-1	TRBJ2-2	NA	NA
CASMARGGRDTQYF	TGTGCCAGCATGGCCCGGGGGGGCCGGGATACGCAGTATTTT	TRBV28	TRBJ2-3	TRBD2	NA
CASSPQTSGGPGDEQFF	TGTGCCAGCAGCCCGCAAACTAGCGGGGGGCCGGGGGATGAGCAGTTCTTC	TRBV7-2	TRBJ2-1	TRBD2	NA
CASIGGATNTEAFF	TGTGCCAGCATAGGGGGGGCTACCAACACTGAAGCTTTCTTT	TRBV2	TRBJ1-1	NA	NA
CASSEARQAIYEQYF	TGTGCCAGCAGTGAAGCGCGTCAGGCGATCTACGAGCAGTACTTC	TRBV6-1	TRBJ2-7	NA	NA
CASSLVQGCNQPQHF	TGTGCCAGCAGCTTAGTTCAGGGTTGCAATCAGCCCCAGCATTTT	TRBV7-7	TRBJ1-5	NA	NA
CASSHGLPNTEAFF	TGTGCCAGCAGCCACGGACTGCCGAACACTGAAGCTTTCTTT	TRBV3-1/TRBV3-2	TRBJ1-1	NA	once
CASRPLQAPNTEAFF	TGTGCCAGCAGACCCTTACAGGCCCCGAACACTGAAGCTTTCTTT	TRBV9	TRBJ1-1	NA	NA
CASSYRGTGEETQYF	TGTGCCAGCAGTTACCGGGGGACGGGGGAAGAGACCCAGTACTTC	TRBV6-2/TRBV6-3	TRBJ2-5	NA	NA
CASSPDRIKAFF	TGTGCCAGCAGTCCCGACAGGATAAAAGCTTTCTTT	TRBV6-5	TRBJ1-1	NA	NA
CASSWTFRDNEQFF	TGTGCCAGCAGTTGGACGTTCAGGGATAATGAGCAGTTCTTC	TRBV28	TRBJ2-1	NA	NA
CASSLTGDAGELFF	TGCGCCAGCAGCTTAACAGGGGACGCCGGGGAGCTGTTTTTT	TRBV5-1	TRBJ2-2	TRBD1	few
CASSLGRDRGRPYEQYF	TGTGCCAGCAGCTTAGGGCGGGACAGGGGGCGCCCCTACGAGCAGTACTTC	TRBV7-2	TRBJ2-7	TRBD1	NA
CASSTGVPSSYEQYF	TGCGCCAGCAGCACAGGGGTCCCGAGCTCCTACGAGCAGTACTTC	TRBV5-1	TRBJ2-7	TRBD1	NA
CASSPETKAVYEQYF	TGTGCCAGCAGCCCAGAAACTAAGGCGGTCTACGAGCAGTACTTC	TRBV7-9	TRBJ2-7	NA	NA
CASSTTGVANEKLFF	TGTGCCAGTAGTACCACAGGGGTGGCGAATGAAAAACTGTTTTTT	TRBV19	TRBJ1-4	TRBD1	NA